Included here is one TCR beta chain sequence, with context. What it binds is not known. RNA transcripts served as the template for amplifying TCR beta CDR3 regions. TCR CDR3 regions were first amplified by RT-PCR with HTBI primers. TCRdb independently ran MiXCR on the multiplex PCR reads; one entry per CDR3 protein. The sample lists 450,000 to 500,000 distinct CDR3 sequences; approximately 23% were seen once. The germline CDR1 and CDR2 sequences are WSHSY and SAAADI. V lost 6 bases, J lost 2 bases, and 10 bases lay in between. This CDR3 region has 13 residues. The source of the sample is a study of T cells in Graves' hyperthyroidism and ophthalmopathy. Findings and limits, study-wide: The model foresaw ophthalmopathy a median about 6.1 months prior to onset.

J is TRBJ1-2 and V is TRBV10-2, with D perhaps TRBD1 (5 bases). This receptor was obtained from a woman in her 70s with Graves' ophthalmopathy. The specimen sequenced was blood. This CDR3 reads CASRDSGNYGYTF. The CDR3 DNA reads as TGCGCCAGCAGGGACTCAGGGAACTATGGCTACACCTTC.